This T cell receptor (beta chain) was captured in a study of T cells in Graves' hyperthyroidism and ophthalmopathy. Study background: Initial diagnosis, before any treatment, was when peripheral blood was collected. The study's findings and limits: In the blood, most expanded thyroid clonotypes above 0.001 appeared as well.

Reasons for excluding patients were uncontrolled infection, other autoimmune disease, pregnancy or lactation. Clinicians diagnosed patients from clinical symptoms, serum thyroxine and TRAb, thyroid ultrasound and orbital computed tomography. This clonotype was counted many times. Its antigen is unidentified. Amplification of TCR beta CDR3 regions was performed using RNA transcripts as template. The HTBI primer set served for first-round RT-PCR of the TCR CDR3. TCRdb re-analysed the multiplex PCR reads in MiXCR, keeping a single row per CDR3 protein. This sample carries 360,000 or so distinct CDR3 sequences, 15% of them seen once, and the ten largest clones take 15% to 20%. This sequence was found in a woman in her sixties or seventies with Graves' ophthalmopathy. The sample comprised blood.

CDR3 in amino acids: CASSPPGGLSSYNEQFF. The DNA for the CDR3 is TGCGCCAGCAGCCCTCCCGGCGGTCTGAGCTCCTACAATGAGCAGTTCTTC. This chain links TRBV5-1 with TRBJ2-1; D unresolved. V dropped 4 bases and J dropped 0 bases, with 17 bases sitting between them. From germline, CDR1 is SGHRS and CDR2 YFSETQ. CDR3 length: 17 amino acids.